The 18 T cell receptor beta chains below were found in one sample sequenced in a study of blood T cell repertoires in COVID-19 (dated by TCRdb to about 2020). Receptor amplification or capture employed the immunoSEQ multiplex PCR assay. TCRdb retrieved this table from immuneACCESS and kept in-frame rearrangements only. Not all clones are present; in checked studies, unresolved V genes account for under half, and no reason is known for the remainder. The sample table lists about 120,000 clones, over 75% of them with a count of one. The ten largest clones represent 3.5% to 5.5% of the sample. The sequenced material came from peripheral blood. The receptor set was obtained from a woman in her 70s with acute or convalescent COVID-19.

V usage is TRBV5-5 and J usage is TRBJ2-1; 7 nucleotides match TRBD2. CDR1 is SGHKS, CDR2 YYEKEE, per germline (reference sequence). The CDR3 loop spans 16 amino acids. V was pared by 4 bases and J by 7 bases, with 14 bases of the junction left unmatched. The CDR3 nucleotides read TGTGCCAGCAGCCTATTCCCCGGGAGGACTCCGAATGAGCAGTTCTTC. It codes for CASSLFPGRTPNEQFF.

The V and J genes are TRBV7-9 and TRBJ2-7, with TRBD1 identical over 10 bases. Germline trimming cut 5 bases from V and 2 bases from J; bases unmatched to any gene: 6. The CDR3 runs to 15 residues. CDR1 SEHNR and CDR2 FQNEAQ come from the germline V gene (reference sequence). The DNA for the CDR3 is TGTGCCAGCAGCAAGGGGGACAGGGGCCCCTACGAGCAGTACTTC. Encoded protein: CASSKGDRGPYEQYF.

The CDR3 protein is CASSQEEGGTEAFF. CDR3 coding DNA: TGCGCCAGCAGCCAAGAAGAGGGCGGAACTGAAGCTTTCTTT. This chain connects TRBV4-3 to TRBJ1-1; no firm D call. The CDR3 spans 14 residues. V gave up 0 bases and J gave up 5 bases, with 10 bases separating them. Looked up from germline, CDR1 is LGHNA and CDR2 is YSLEER.

This clone was seen only once. The rearrangement links TRBV6-2 or TRBV6-3 to TRBJ2-7, with 8 bases matching TRBD2. Germline CDR1 and CDR2: MNHEY and SVGEGT. Germline trimming cut 6 bases from V and 3 bases from J; bases unmatched to any gene: 1. The CDR3 runs 12 residues. The chain's CDR3 is CASSREGYEQYF. Here the CDR3 DNA reads TGTGCCAGCAGCCGGGAGGGCTACGAGCAGTACTTC.

This CDR3 reads CASSFRGLAGGSYNEQFF. CDR3 sequence (DNA): TGTGCCAGCAGCTTTCGGGGACTAGCGGGGGGCTCCTACAATGAGCAGTTCTTC. The V gene is TRBV11-3, the J gene TRBJ2-1, with 15 bases matching TRBD2. With 3 bases clipped from V and 0 bases from J, the junction kept 3 bases outside the gene matches. This CDR3 is built from 18 residues. Germline V gene lookup returns CDR1 SGHNT and CDR2 YENEEA.

The chain uses TRBV11-3 and TRBJ1-3; 8 nucleotides agree with TRBD1. CDR1 SGHNT and CDR2 YENEEA come from the germline V gene. Trimming cost V 5 bases and J 3 bases; bases outside gene matches: 6. This CDR3 has 15 amino acids. The DNA for the CDR3 is TGTGCCAGCAGCGAGACAGGGGTCGTTGGAAACACCATATATTTT. Residues: CASSETGVVGNTIYF.

This clone has only one observation. J is TRBJ2-5 and V is TRBV7-2, with TRBD2 matching over 8 bases. Germline trimming cut 5 bases from V and 5 bases from J; bases unmatched to any gene: 13. This CDR3 has 16 amino acids. Germline CDR1 is SGHTA and CDR2 is FQGNSA. The CDR3 DNA reads as TGTGCCAGCAGCACCCGATTTACCCCGGGGGGGGAGACCCAGTACTTC. Translating it yields CASSTRFTPGGETQYF. Variable domain in full (rest from reference TRBV7-2 and TRBJ2-5): GAGVSQSPSNKVTEKGKDVELRCDPISGHTALYWYRQSLGQGLEFLIYFQGNSAPDKSGLPSDRFSAERTGGSVSTLTIQRTQQEDSAVYLCASSTRFTPGGETQYFGPGTRLLVL.

The CDR3 region has the DNA TGTGCCAGCAGCTCCTCACCGGGCACTGAAGCTTTCTTT. This codes for CASSSSPGTEAFF. The gene calls are TRBV7-7 and TRBJ1-1; D call uncertain. The CDR3 loop spans 13 amino acids. Trimming cost V 4 bases and J 4 bases, with 10 bases left between them. Germline CDR1 and CDR2: SSHAT and FNYEAQ (reference sequence).

This chain uses TRBV7-6 with TRBJ1-3; D remains ambiguous. V gave up 5 bases and J gave up 0 bases, with 11 bases separating them. The germline V gene encodes CDR1 SGHVS and CDR2 FNYEAQ. The CDR3 spans 15 residues. The CDR3 DNA follows: TGTGCCAGCAGCCCCCAGATAGCCTCTGGAAACACCATATATTTT. As protein: CASSPQIASGNTIYF.

The chain employs TRBV5-6 and TRBJ1-5, with D uncertain. CDR1 and CDR2 from the germline V gene are SGHDT and YYEEEE. The ends were cut back, 2 bases at V and 4 bases at J, with 10 bases in the middle. The CDR3 sequence is 14 residues long. The chain's CDR3 is CASSLGSSNQPQHF. The CDR3 region has the DNA TGTGCCAGCAGCTTAGGCTCTAGTAATCAGCCCCAGCATTTT.

The chain joins TRBV30 to TRBJ2-1; D gene unclear. The V gene lost 0 bases and the J gene lost 9 bases, with 6 bases spanning the gap. The CDR3 has 11 residues. Germline CDR1 and CDR2: GTSNPN and SVGIG (reference sequence). CDR3 sequence (DNA): TGTGCCTGGAGTGTCGTGAGTGAGCAGTTCTTC. This encodes CAWSVVSEQFF.

This clone came up a few times. The chain employs TRBV5-6 and TRBJ2-1, with a possible D match to TRBD2 (5 bases). Trimming removed 4 bases from V and 0 bases from J, with 14 bases in between. This CDR3 is 16 amino acids long. Germline assignment: CDR1 SGHDT and CDR2 YYEEEE. CDR3 DNA: TGTGCCAGCAGCATTATGACGGGAAGCTCCTACAATGAGCAGTTCTTC. It specifies CASSIMTGSSYNEQFF.

The DNA of the CDR3 is TGTGCCAGCAGCAAAGTGGGAGAAGAGACCCAGTACTTC. Residues: CASSKVGEETQYF. The V call is TRBV21-1, the J call TRBJ2-5; the table calls TRBD2, which could not be checked here. TRBV21-1 is termed a pseudogene. The CDR3 spans 13 residues.

The CDR3 reads CASSRDRESNQPQHF. The CDR3 nucleotides are TGTGCCAGCAGTCGGGACAGGGAAAGCAATCAGCCCCAGCATTTT. J is TRBJ1-5 and V is TRBV6-6; 9 bases map to TRBD1. Germline trimming cut 5 bases from V and 1 base from J; bases unmatched to any gene: 3. The CDR3 runs to 15 residues. Looked up from germline, CDR1 is MNHNY and CDR2 is SVGAGI (reference sequence).

The V call is TRBV7-9, the J call TRBJ2-1; D remains unclear. This CDR3 comprises 14 residues. Trimming removed 1 base from V and 2 bases from J, with 6 bases in between. The germline V gene encodes CDR1 SEHNR and CDR2 FQNEAQ (reference sequence). This CDR3 reads CASSLGAAYNEQFF. In nucleotides, the CDR3 is TGTGCCAGCAGCTTAGGCGCCGCCTACAATGAGCAGTTCTTC. Complete variable domain (other parts from reference TRBV7-9 and TRBJ2-1): DTGVSQNPRHKITKRGQNVTFRCDPISEHNRLYWYRQTLGQGPEFLTYFQNEAQLEKSRLLSDRFSAERPKGSFSTLEIQRTEQGDSAMYLCASSLGAAYNEQFFGPGTRLTVL.

The V gene is TRBV19, the J gene TRBJ1-1; TRBD1 is a possible D gene (6 bases). Trimming removed 9 bases at V and 7 bases at J, with 18 bases between. The CDR3 spans 13 residues. CDR1 and CDR2 from the germline V gene are LNHDA and SQIVND (reference sequence). CDR3 in amino acids: CASFQQGLGEAFF. As DNA, the CDR3 is TGTGCCAGCTTCCAACAGGGTCTGGGTGAAGCTTTCTTT.

This rearrangement joins TRBV18 to TRBJ1-1; 8 bases agree with TRBD1. In germline, CDR1 is KGHSH, CDR2 LQKENI. The J segment lost 4 bases and the V segment lost 2 bases, leaving 3 bases of the junction unmatched. There are 14 residues in the CDR3. The DNA of the CDR3 is TGTGCCAGCTCACCAGCAGGGGGCCCCACTGAAGCTTTCTTT. Translating gives CASSPAGGPTEAFF.

V is TRBV12-3 or TRBV12-4 and J is TRBJ1-2, with D maybe TRBD1 (5 bases). V was trimmed by 1 base and J by 3 bases, leaving 6 bases between them. The CDR3 totals 13 residues. The CDR3 reads CASSLGRDYGYTF. The CDR3 region has the DNA TGTGCCAGCAGTTTAGGCAGGGACTATGGCTACACCTTC.